Listed below are T cell receptor beta chains from one sample, sequenced in a study of shared T cell receptors in the human thymus. Method: immunoSEQ multiplex PCR; TCRdb's copy keeps in-frame clones and lacks some. The table records 640,000 or so clones, roughly 86% of them present only once. The same data also contributed to another study, on human thymus T cells.

The sample was thymocytes. The receptors were sampled from a boy in the first two years of life with a congenital heart defect. The CDR3 runs from the conserved cysteine through the conserved F or W. The D gene is left open where the match is weak. Clone size appears in some rows only: once, few, many, or a class for an expanded clone.

DNA: TGTGCCAGCAGTTCAACCAGGGTCCACGAGCAGTACTTC; CDR3: CASSSTRVHEQYF; V: TRBV6-5; size: -; D: -; J: TRBJ2-7
DNA: TGTGCCAGCTCCCCTCGTCAGTCGAAGCAGTTCTTC; CDR3: CASSPRQSKQFF; V: TRBV6-5; size: once; D: -; J: TRBJ2-1
DNA: TGTGCCAGCAGCTTAGGGGGGACTAGAGGGTCCTACGAGCAGTACTTC; CDR3: CASSLGGTRGSYEQYF; V: TRBV7-9; size: -; D: TRBD2; J: TRBJ2-7
DNA: TGTGCCAGCAGTTTACGACCTAGCAAGCCGAGCACTGAAGCTTTCTTT; CDR3: CASSLRPSKPSTEAFF; V: TRBV28; size: -; D: -; J: TRBJ1-1
DNA: TGTGCCAGCAGACCCCGGGGAGGGCAGAACTATGGCTACACCTTC; CDR3: CASRPRGGQNYGYTF; V: TRBV27; size: -; D: -; J: TRBJ1-2
DNA: TGTGCCAGCAGCCCGCGACAGGGTCCCTATGGCTACACCTTC; CDR3: CASSPRQGPYGYTF; V: TRBV5-6; size: few; D: TRBD1; J: TRBJ1-2
DNA: TGTGCCAGCAGTGAATTTATGGCCGGGGGTAGGCAGTTCTTC; CDR3: CASSEFMAGGRQFF; V: TRBV25-1; size: -; D: -; J: TRBJ2-1
DNA: TGTGCCACCAGCAGAAATCCGGGACAACGCACAGATACGCAGTATTTT; CDR3: CATSRNPGQRTDTQYF; V: TRBV15; size: -; D: -; J: TRBJ2-3
DNA: TGTGCCATCAGGACCGGGACAGAGAACACTGAAGCTTTCTTT; CDR3: CAIRTGTENTEAFF; V: TRBV10-3; size: -; D: TRBD1; J: TRBJ1-1
DNA: TGTGCCTGGAGTGATAAGAAGTATTTTGGTAGGGACACCAACTATGGCTACACCTTC; CDR3: CAWSDKKYFGRDTNYGYTF; V: TRBV30; size: -; D: -; J: TRBJ1-2
DNA: TGTGCCAGCAGCTTTGGGACAGGGGGGAGCGGGGAGCTGTTTTTT; CDR3: CASSFGTGGSGELFF; V: TRBV5-6; size: few; D: TRBD1; J: TRBJ2-2
DNA: TGTGCCAGCAGCTTGGGGAGCCCGACAGGGGCGGACACTGAAGCTTTCTTT; CDR3: CASSLGSPTGADTEAFF; V: TRBV5-6; size: -; D: TRBD1; J: TRBJ1-1
DNA: TGTGCCACCAGCAGAGACCGACTAGCTCGGTACGAGCAGTACTTC; CDR3: CATSRDRLARYEQYF; V: TRBV15; size: -; D: TRBD2; J: TRBJ2-7
DNA: TGTGCCAGCAGTTACAGCCAGGAAGATGAGCAGTTCTTC; CDR3: CASSYSQEDEQFF; V: TRBV6-6; size: once; D: -; J: TRBJ2-1
DNA: TGTGCCAGTAGGCACGACAGGGGCTCTGGAAACACCATATATTTT; CDR3: CASRHDRGSGNTIYF; V: TRBV19; size: -; D: TRBD1; J: TRBJ1-3
DNA: TGTGCCAGCAGCGACAGGGGCAATCAGCCCCAGCATTTT; CDR3: CASSDRGNQPQHF; V: TRBV6-5; size: -; D: TRBD1; J: TRBJ1-5
DNA: TGTGCCAGCAGCTGTGGGGTTAGCGGGAAAAAGGATACGCAGTATTTT; CDR3: CASSCGVSGKKDTQYF; V: TRBV5-6; size: -; D: TRBD2; J: TRBJ2-3
DNA: TGTGCCAGCGTCCTAGCGGGCCCCCACGGTGAGCAGTTCTTC; CDR3: CASVLAGPHGEQFF; V: TRBV5-5; size: -; D: TRBD2; J: TRBJ2-1
DNA: TGTGCCAGCAGTGAAGCGCTTTACAGGGGTGAAAAACTGTTTTTT; CDR3: CASSEALYRGEKLFF; V: TRBV2; size: -; D: TRBD1; J: TRBJ1-4
DNA: TGTGCCACCAGCAGAGATCGGGGACTAGCGGGAGGCTCCAGGGATACGCAGTATTTT; CDR3: CATSRDRGLAGGSRDTQYF; V: TRBV15; size: -; D: TRBD2; J: TRBJ2-3
DNA: TGCGCCAGCAGCCAAGGGGGGACAGCCTATAACCCCGGGGAGCTGTTTTTT; CDR3: CASSQGGTAYNPGELFF; V: TRBV4-1; size: -; D: TRBD1; J: TRBJ2-2
DNA: TGTGCCAGCAGCGTAGGGGGCAGTAACCCCTACAATGAGCAGTTCTTC; CDR3: CASSVGGSNPYNEQFF; V: TRBV9; size: -; D: -; J: TRBJ2-1
DNA: TGTGCCAGCAGTTTATCGGTTACTAGCGGGCCCAGCTCCTACAATGAGCAGTTCTTC; CDR3: CASSLSVTSGPSSYNEQFF; V: TRBV27; size: -; D: TRBD2; J: TRBJ2-1
DNA: TGTGCCAGCAGCTCCCCCAGCGGGGATGAGCAGTTCTTC; CDR3: CASSSPSGDEQFF; V: TRBV6-5; size: -; D: TRBD2; J: TRBJ2-1
DNA: TGTGCCAGCAGTTTTCGGAAGGGGGCGAATTCACCCCTCCACTTT; CDR3: CASSFRKGANSPLHF; V: TRBV27; size: -; D: TRBD1; J: TRBJ1-6
DNA: TGTGCCAGCAGTGAACCCTGGGACGGACTACAAGAGACCCAGTACTTC; CDR3: CASSEPWDGLQETQYF; V: TRBV6-1; size: -; D: -; J: TRBJ2-5
DNA: TGTGCCAGCAGCTTTTTGTCAGGACAGCTGGACGTCCTGACTTTC; CDR3: CASSFLSGQLDVLTF; V: TRBV7-9; size: -; D: -; J: TRBJ2-6
DNA: TGTGCCAGCAGTCTAACAGGGGCGAACACTGAAGCTTTCTTT; CDR3: CASSLTGANTEAFF; V: TRBV27; size: -; D: TRBD1; J: TRBJ1-1
DNA: TGTGCCAGCCGGACTAGCGGGAGATACGAGCAGTACTTC; CDR3: CASRTSGRYEQYF; V: TRBV6-1; size: -; D: TRBD2; J: TRBJ2-7
DNA: TGCGCCAGCAGCCAAGATCCCCAGCGGGGGGGCCGAGAGACCCAGTACTTC; CDR3: CASSQDPQRGGRETQYF; V: TRBV4-1; size: -; D: TRBD2; J: TRBJ2-5
DNA: TGTGCCTGGACCCCCAGGGGCCATAACTATGGCTACACCTTC; CDR3: CAWTPRGHNYGYTF; V: TRBV30; size: -; D: -; J: TRBJ1-2
DNA: TGTGCCACCAGCAGGGGCGCGGGGAATAGCAATCAGCCCCAGCATTTT; CDR3: CATSRGAGNSNQPQHF; V: TRBV15; size: -; D: -; J: TRBJ1-5
DNA: TGTGCCAGCAGTGGAAGGACTAGCGGCACAGATACGCAGTATTTT; CDR3: CASSGRTSGTDTQYF; V: TRBV28; size: -; D: TRBD2; J: TRBJ2-3
DNA: TGTGCCAGCAGTCCCGGGACAGGGCCCACCTACAATGAGCAGTTCTTC; CDR3: CASSPGTGPTYNEQFF; V: TRBV27; size: -; D: TRBD1; J: TRBJ2-1
DNA: TGCAGCGTTGGCCTACTAGCGGGAGGGACAGATACGCAGTATTTT; CDR3: CSVGLLAGGTDTQYF; V: TRBV29-1; size: -; D: TRBD2; J: TRBJ2-3
DNA: TGTGCCTGGAGTGTACGGGACAGGGATCAGATTAGCAATCAGCCCCAGCATTTT; CDR3: CAWSVRDRDQISNQPQHF; V: TRBV30; size: once; D: TRBD1; J: TRBJ1-5
DNA: TGTGCCAGCAGTGTCTTTGCGGACACAACCCAGTACAATGAGCAGTTCTTC; CDR3: CASSVFADTTQYNEQFF; V: TRBV6-4; size: -; D: -; J: TRBJ2-1
DNA: TGCGCCAGCAGCTTGGCAGCGGGAGGGATCTACAATGAGCAGTTCTTC; CDR3: CASSLAAGGIYNEQFF; V: TRBV5-1; size: -; D: TRBD2; J: TRBJ2-1
DNA: TGTGCCTGGAGTTCCCGTTTAGTCTCCCACCTCGCTAGCGGGGCGGGAGATACGCAGTATTTT; CDR3: CAWSSRLVSHLASGAGDTQYF; V: TRBV30; size: -; D: TRBD2; J: TRBJ2-3
DNA: TGTGCCAGCAGTTCCCAAGGACAGGCCTACGAGCAGTACTTC; CDR3: CASSSQGQAYEQYF; V: TRBV28; size: -; D: TRBD1; J: TRBJ2-7
DNA: TGTGCCAGCAGCCAATCGCGGGACCACTATCATTCACCCCTCCACTTT; CDR3: CASSQSRDHYHSPLHF; V: TRBV14; size: -; D: -; J: TRBJ1-6
DNA: TGCGCCAGCAGCTCGACTAGCGGGGGGCCCCAATACGAGCAGTACTTC; CDR3: CASSSTSGGPQYEQYF; V: TRBV4-1; size: -; D: TRBD2; J: TRBJ2-7
DNA: TGCGCCAGCAGCTTGGCCGGGCGGGGACCAAACTATGGCTACACCTTC; CDR3: CASSLAGRGPNYGYTF; V: TRBV5-1; size: once; D: -; J: TRBJ1-2
DNA: TGTGCCAGCTCACCGCAACAGGGACGAGCTGGCAATGAGCAGTTCTTC; CDR3: CASSPQQGRAGNEQFF; V: TRBV18; size: -; D: -; J: TRBJ2-1
DNA: TGCAGCGTTTTTACAGTCTTATATGGCTACACCTTC; CDR3: CSVFTVLYGYTF; V: TRBV29-1; size: -; D: -; J: TRBJ1-2
DNA: TGTGCCAGCAGTTTCGCAGTATACGAGCAGTACTTC; CDR3: CASSFAVYEQYF; V: TRBV28; size: -; D: -; J: TRBJ2-7
DNA: TGTGCCAGCAGCCTACCGCCAGGTGGACTGTTTTTT; CDR3: CASSLPPGGLFF; V: TRBV7-8; size: few; D: -; J: TRBJ1-4
DNA: TGCAGCTCCACAGGGCACCCTACACACAATGAGCAGTTCTTC; CDR3: CSSTGHPTHNEQFF; V: TRBV29-1; size: few; D: -; J: TRBJ2-1
DNA: TGTGCCAGCAGTTTTACAGGGGGTTCCCGACTAGCTAACTATGGCTACACCTTC; CDR3: CASSFTGGSRLANYGYTF; V: TRBV28; size: -; D: TRBD1; J: TRBJ1-2